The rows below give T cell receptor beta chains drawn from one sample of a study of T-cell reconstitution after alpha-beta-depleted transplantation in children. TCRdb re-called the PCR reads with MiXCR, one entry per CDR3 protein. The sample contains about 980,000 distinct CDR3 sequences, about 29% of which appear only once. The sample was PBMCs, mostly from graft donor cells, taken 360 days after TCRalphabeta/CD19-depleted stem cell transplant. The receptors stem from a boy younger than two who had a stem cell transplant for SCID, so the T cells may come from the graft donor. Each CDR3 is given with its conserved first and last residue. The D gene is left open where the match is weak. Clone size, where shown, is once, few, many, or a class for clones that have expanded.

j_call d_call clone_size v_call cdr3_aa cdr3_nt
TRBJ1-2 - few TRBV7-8 CASSLAHPETNYGYTF TGTGCCAGCAGCTTAGCTCATCCAGAAACTAACTATGGCTACACCTTC
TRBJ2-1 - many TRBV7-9 CASSPLYNEQFF TGTGCCAGCAGCCCCCTTTACAATGAGCAGTTCTTC
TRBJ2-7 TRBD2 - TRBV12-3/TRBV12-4 CASSLGLAGGFEQYF TGTGCCAGCAGTTTAGGTCTAGCGGGGGGGTTTGAGCAGTACTTC
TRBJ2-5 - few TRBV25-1 CASSDPIGTPTQYF TGTGCCAGCAGTGACCCGATAGGGACTCCGACCCAGTACTTC
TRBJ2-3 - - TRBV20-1 CSPWRAGATDTQYF TGCAGTCCCTGGAGGGCGGGGGCCACAGATACGCAGTATTTT
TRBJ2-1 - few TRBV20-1 CSARVRRKGNNEQFF TGCAGTGCTAGAGTCCGCAGGAAGGGAAACAATGAGCAGTTCTTC
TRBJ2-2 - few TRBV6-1 CASSELETGELFF TGTGCCAGCAGTGAACTTGAAACCGGGGAGCTGTTTTTT
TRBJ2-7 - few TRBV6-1 CASSNRATSYEQYF TGTGCCAGCTCGAACAGGGCTACCTCCTACGAGCAGTACTTC
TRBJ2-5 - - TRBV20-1 CSARDPARDQETQYF TGCAGTGCTAGAGATCCGGCTAGGGACCAAGAGACCCAGTACTTC
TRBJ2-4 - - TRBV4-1 CASSPLSWQGGKNIQYF TGCGCCAGCAGCCCGTTGTCCTGGCAGGGCGGGAAAAACATTCAGTACTTC
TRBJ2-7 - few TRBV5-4 CASSLGRNEQYF TGTGCCAGCAGCTTGGGACGGAACGAGCAGTACTTC
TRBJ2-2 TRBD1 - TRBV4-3 CASSPPRDRNTGELFF TGCGCCAGCAGCCCCCCCCGGGACAGGAACACCGGGGAGCTGTTTTTT
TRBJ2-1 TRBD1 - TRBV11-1 CASSSSGQLVNNEQFF TGTGCCAGCAGCTCCTCGGGACAGCTCGTAAACAATGAGCAGTTCTTC
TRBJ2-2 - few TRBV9 CASSVVEGTGELFF TGTGCCAGCAGCGTAGTGGAGGGGACGGGGGAGCTGTTTTTT
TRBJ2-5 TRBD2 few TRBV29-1 CSFRTSQETQYF TGCAGCTTCAGGACTAGCCAAGAGACCCAGTACTTC
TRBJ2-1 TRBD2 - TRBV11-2 CASSSRPGTNIAGVYNEQFF TGTGCCAGCAGCTCCCGGCCGGGGACTAACATAGCCGGGGTGTACAATGAGCAGTTCTTC